This T cell receptor beta chain was sequenced for a study of cytomegalovirus exposure and HLA in healthy donors. Study-wide points: Being productive about 90% or about 30% of the time was typical of most TCR beta V segments in an earlier analysis.

About this clone: Antigen specificity is unknown.

V was clipped by 5 bases and J by 4 bases, with 19 bases between them. Germline CDR1 and CDR2: MNHEY and SMNVEV (reference sequence). This CDR3 spans 16 amino acids. PCR was performed using 60 Vbeta and 13 Jbeta primers. Only in-frame clones appear in the TCRdb table, and some are missing; sequencing was by immunoSEQ multiplex PCR. The repertoire holds 140,000 to 150,000 clones, with 75% to 80% as singletons. The V and J genes are TRBV27 and TRBJ2-3, with D possibly matching TRBD1 (7 bases). The sample consisted of PBMCs. The sequence came from a woman aged 25 to 39 in good health and CMV-seronegative. For the CDR3, the DNA is TGTGCCAGCAGTCCCCGGGGGACAGCGAGGGCAGATACGCAGTATTTT. Protein: CASSPRGTARADTQYF.